Detailed here is one T cell receptor beta chain. This clonotype came up many times. Its recognized antigen is unknown. Base qualities are not recorded, but no much larger clone differs from it by a single base. Library method: RACE. This sample was sequenced with a NextSeq 500. Library preparation attached unique molecular identifiers to individual cDNA molecules for quantitative, reproducible TCR counting. From each blood RNA sample, both TCR alpha and TCR beta chains were sequenced. For the original study's pipeline: A median of roughly 99,000 TCRs per sample was observed, with a range of about 23,224 to 750,000. V, J and CDR3 annotation of the TCR reads was carried out using the Decombinator software suite. Every sample was subsampled to the same number of TCRs (28,000) for the PS versus PT1 abundance plots. TCRs were defined as expanded if absent before sensitization and observed at least eight times at the 2-week time point. TCRdb passed the public sequencing reads through fastp at Q25 and MiXCR, retaining productive beta sequences. A single entry per CDR3 protein holds the most common genes and DNA from its merged rows. For this entry, the V and J calls and clone size follow TCRdb and not the study's own pipeline. In this sample the table shows under 130,000 distinct CDR3 sequences, approximately 9.9% of which occur a single time. Jointly, the top ten make up under 4.5% of the sample.

The data were obtained in a study of human T cells and chemical hapten exposure (dated by TCRdb to the early 2020s). Study-level background: For sensitization, 2% DPC in acetone was applied to a roughly 2 cm by roughly 2 cm area of upper inner arm skin. Twenty-nine alopecia patients gave blood for TCR sequencing at one to four time points (pre-sensitization, 2, 6 and 24 weeks). Blood samples were taken from patients before sensitization (week 0) and then at 2, 6 and about 24 weeks after DPC sensitization. This study followed changes in the peripheral blood TCR repertoire in vivo during primary and secondary sensitization of alopecia patients to the hapten diphenylcyclopropenone (DPC). The patient cohort, mostly female, included alopecia areata with under or over 50% scalp involvement, alopecia totalis and alopecia universalis. Patients additionally received weekly therapeutic DPC doses to the scalp throughout the approximately 25-week study period. Patch testing was performed on the upper back with Finn chambers containing 0.01% DPC, and the patch tests were scored after 6 days according to International Contact Dermatitis Research Group standards. The libraries were sequenced as a pool, and the TCR yield per sample differed mostly because of small variations in library volumes within the pool. On the study overall, not on this receptor specifically: Repeated subsampling changed both the strength of the expansion versus patch-test correlation and the threshold at which that correlation became significant. Because all patients had alopecia, a presumed autoimmune disease, the immune response of the patients might differ from that of healthy individuals. DPC sensitization did not change the number of TCRs with a frequency above 1 in 1000, and there was no evidence of changes in global repertoire structure. Patch test score correlated positively with the number of PT1 expanded TCRs, reaching significance at thresholds 8, 16 and 32 but not at 4. Significantly more large CDR3 similarity clusters were formed by expanded TCRs than by pre-sensitization or healthy control sets, consistent with antigen-driven responses.

Taken with the paper, the label for time point translates to: patch test 1, 2 weeks after DPC sensitization. What this sample's treatment or condition label stands for: therapeutic diphenylcyclopropenone sensitization with weekly scalp DPC. Blood at each patch-test visit was drawn before the patch test was applied. Eligible patients were aged 18 to 70, diagnosed with alopecia, deemed suitable for DPC therapy, and excluded if pregnant. Total RNA was isolated from unfractionated whole blood collected in Tempus Blood RNA tubes. Per the germline V gene, KGHSH is the CDR1 and LQKENI is the CDR2. From the cysteine up to the phenylalanine, the CDR3 has a length of 16 residues. This entry keeps only the CDR3 DNA: 48 bases, framed from base 1. Trimming at the junction amounts to 0 bases on V and 0 bases on J, and the germline ends lie 9 bases apart.

The rearranged segments are TRBV18 and TRBJ2-1; a confident D gene designation cannot be given. Source: whole blood, taken in connection with sensitization to the hapten diphenylcyclopropenone (DPC). The receptor was derived from a woman aged 40-49 years with alopecia areata. Some clones in this sample may be carry-over from other donors' samples. The CDR3: CASSPPAFSSYNEQFF. The sequence in DNA is TGTGCCAGCTCACCACCGGCCTTTAGCTCCTACAATGAGCAGTTCTTC.